This TCR beta chain was identified in a study of cytomegalovirus exposure and HLA in healthy donors. General study findings and limits: Many donors shared some public TCRs, even though most TCR sequences were rare. Analyzed later, association rates of TCRs varied across HLA loci, with DRB1 most and HLA-C fewest.

This clone was counted only a few times. Its antigen is still unknown. 60 Vbeta and 13 Jbeta primers were used in PCR. TCRdb's table, derived via immunoSEQ multiplex PCR, lists solely in-frame clones and lacks some. Here the sample spans about 130,000 clones, about 80% being singletons. The CDR3 sequence is 15 residues long. Trimming shortened V by 0 bases and J by 2 bases, and 12 bases separated the two germline ends. CDR1 and CDR2 from the germline V gene are SQVTM and ANQGSEA. The J gene is TRBJ2-3, the V gene TRBV29-1; D gene unclear. This receptor was identified in a middle-aged man in good health and CMV-seronegative. Material: PBMCs. CDR3 sequence (DNA): TGCAGCGTTGAAGATGTGCAATCTATCACAGATACGCAGTATTTT. Its protein is CSVEDVQSITDTQYF.